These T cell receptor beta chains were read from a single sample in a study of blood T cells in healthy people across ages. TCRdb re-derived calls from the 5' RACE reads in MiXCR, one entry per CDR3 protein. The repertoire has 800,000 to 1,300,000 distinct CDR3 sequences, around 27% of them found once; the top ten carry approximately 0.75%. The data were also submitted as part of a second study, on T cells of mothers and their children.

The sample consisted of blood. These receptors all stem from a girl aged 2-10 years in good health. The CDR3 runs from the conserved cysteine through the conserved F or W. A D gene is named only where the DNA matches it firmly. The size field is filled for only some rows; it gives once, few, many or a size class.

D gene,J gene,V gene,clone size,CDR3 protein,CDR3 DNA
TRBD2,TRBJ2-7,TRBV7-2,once,CASSPPSGGAYEQYF,TGTGCCAGCAGCCCACCTAGCGGGGGAGCCTACGAGCAGTACTTC
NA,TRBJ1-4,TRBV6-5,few,CASSYSGATNEKLFF,TGTGCCAGCAGCTACTCAGGAGCAACTAATGAAAAACTGTTTTTT
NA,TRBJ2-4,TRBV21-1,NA,CASRADIQYF,TGTGCCAGCAGAGCGGACATTCAGTACTTC
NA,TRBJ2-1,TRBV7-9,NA,CASSSIADPYNEQFF,TGTGCCAGCAGCTCGATAGCGGACCCCTACAATGAGCAGTTCTTC
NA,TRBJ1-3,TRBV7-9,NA,CASRHPRKGAGNTIYF,TGTGCCAGCAGGCACCCGAGGAAGGGAGCAGGAAACACCATATATTTT
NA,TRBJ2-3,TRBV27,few,CANSNSLDTQYF,TGTGCCAACAGTAATAGTTTAGACACGCAGTATTTT
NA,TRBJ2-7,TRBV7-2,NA,CASSLDAGTLYEQYF,TGTGCCAGCAGCTTAGACGCGGGAACGCTCTACGAGCAGTACTTC
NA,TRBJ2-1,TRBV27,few,CASSWLNEQFF,TGTGCCAGCAGTTGGTTGAATGAGCAGTTCTTC
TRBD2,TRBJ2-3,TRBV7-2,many,CASSLLAGPDTQYF,TGTGCCAGCAGCTTGCTAGCGGGGCCAGATACGCAGTATTTT
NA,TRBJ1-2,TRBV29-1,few,CSVEEVYRYGYTF,TGCAGCGTTGAAGAGGTGTATCGCTATGGCTACACCTTC
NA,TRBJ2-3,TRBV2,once,CASGGARVMDTQYF,TGTGCCAGTGGGGGAGCCAGGGTGATGGATACGCAGTATTTT
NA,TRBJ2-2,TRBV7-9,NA,CASTLGVGELFF,TGTGCCAGCACCTTAGGTGTCGGGGAGCTGTTTTTT
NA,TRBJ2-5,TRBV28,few,CASSTPGSRETQYF,TGTGCCAGCAGTACCCCCGGATCCAGAGAGACCCAGTACTTC
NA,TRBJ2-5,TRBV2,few,CASSEAHRVPQETQYF,TGTGCCAGCAGTGAAGCTCACAGGGTACCCCAAGAGACCCAGTACTTC
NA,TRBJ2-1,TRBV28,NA,CASSFLGSYSEQFF,TGTGCCAGCAGTTTTCTGGGCTCCTACAGTGAGCAGTTCTTC
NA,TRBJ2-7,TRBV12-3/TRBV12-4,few,CASRDSGGYEQYF,TGTGCCAGCAGGGACAGTGGGGGTTACGAGCAGTACTTC
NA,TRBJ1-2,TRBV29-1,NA,CSAPALGYGYTF,TGCAGCGCCCCGGCGCTGGGCTATGGCTACACCTTC
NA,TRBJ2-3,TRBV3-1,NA,CASSQGPFTDTQYF,TGTGCCAGCAGCCAGGGGCCCTTCACGGATACGCAGTATTTT
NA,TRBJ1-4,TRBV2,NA,CASSEGDNNLFF,TGTGCCAGCAGTGAAGGGGATAATAATTTGTTTTTT
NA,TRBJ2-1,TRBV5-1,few,CASSLQGSEQFF,TGCGCCAGCAGCCTACAGGGCAGTGAGCAGTTCTTC
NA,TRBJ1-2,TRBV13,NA,CASSPLGYGMGGYTF,TGTGCCAGCAGCCCCCTAGGTTACGGTATGGGTGGCTACACCTTC
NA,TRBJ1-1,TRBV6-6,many,CASIVGLGAEAFF,TGTGCCAGCATCGTCGGTCTTGGAGCTGAAGCTTTCTTT
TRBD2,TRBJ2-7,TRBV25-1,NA,CASGASGAYERYF,TGTGCCAGCGGGGCTAGCGGCGCCTACGAGCGGTACTTC
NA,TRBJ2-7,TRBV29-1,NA,CSVANMYEQYF,TGCAGCGTTGCAAACATGTACGAGCAGTACTTC
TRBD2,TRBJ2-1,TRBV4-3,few,CASSQDQAGDYNEQFF,TGCGCCAGCAGCCAAGACCAAGCGGGGGATTACAATGAGCAGTTCTTC
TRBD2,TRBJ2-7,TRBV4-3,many,CASSQDAGDHGEQYF,TGCGCCAGCAGCCAAGATGCGGGGGACCACGGCGAGCAGTACTTC
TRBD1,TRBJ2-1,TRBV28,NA,CAGSLGTGSYNEQFF,TGTGCCGGTAGTTTAGGGACAGGGTCCTACAATGAGCAGTTCTTC
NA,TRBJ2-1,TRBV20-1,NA,CSARAPREIYNEQFF,TGCAGTGCTAGAGCTCCACGAGAGATTTACAATGAGCAGTTCTTC
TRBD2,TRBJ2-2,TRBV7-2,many,CASSFTSERELFF,TGTGCCAGCAGCTTTACTAGCGAGCGGGAGCTGTTTTTT
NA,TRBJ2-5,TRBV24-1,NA,CATSDGRTTQETQYF,TGTGCCACCAGTGACGGACGGACAACTCAAGAGACCCAGTACTTC
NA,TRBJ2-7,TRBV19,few,CASRDPGDSYEQYF,TGTGCCAGTAGGGACCCGGGGGATTCCTACGAGCAGTACTTC
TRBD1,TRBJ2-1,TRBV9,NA,CASSVVFRQGPDNEQFF,TGTGCCAGCAGCGTAGTTTTCAGACAGGGGCCTGACAATGAGCAGTTCTTC
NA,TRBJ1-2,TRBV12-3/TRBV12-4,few,CASSLRGSGYTF,TGTGCCAGCAGTTTACGAGGGAGCGGCTACACCTTC
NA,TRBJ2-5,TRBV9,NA,CASSVGVGYQETQYF,TGTGCCAGCAGCGTAGGGGTGGGGTACCAAGAGACCCAGTACTTC
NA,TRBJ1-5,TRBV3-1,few,CASSLGVAYPQPQHF,TGTGCCAGCAGCCTAGGGGTTGCATACCCTCAGCCCCAGCATTTT
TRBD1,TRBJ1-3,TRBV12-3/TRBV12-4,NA,CASLGTAPGNTIYF,TGTGCCAGCCTTGGGACAGCCCCTGGAAACACCATATATTTT
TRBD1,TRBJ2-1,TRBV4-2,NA,CASSPKTGTGGYGSYNEQFF,TGTGCCAGCAGCCCGAAGACCGGGACAGGGGGATATGGCTCCTACAATGAGCAGTTCTTC
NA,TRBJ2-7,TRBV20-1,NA,CSARDLQKTYEQYF,TGCAGTGCTAGAGATCTCCAGAAAACTTACGAGCAGTACTTC
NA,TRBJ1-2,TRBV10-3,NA,CAISDGGSDYGYTF,TGTGCCATCAGTGATGGGGGGTCCGACTATGGCTACACCTTC
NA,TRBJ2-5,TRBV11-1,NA,CASSLEIGIQYF,TGTGCCAGCAGCTTAGAAATTGGGATCCAGTACTTC
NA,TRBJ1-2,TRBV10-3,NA,CAISERTGGYIF,TGTGCCATCAGTGAGCGGACGGGTGGCTACATCTTC
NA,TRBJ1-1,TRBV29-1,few,CSAGFEAFF,TGCAGCGCAGGGTTTGAGGCTTTCTTT
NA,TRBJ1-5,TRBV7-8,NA,CASSLQVRRLNQPQHF,TGTGCCAGCAGCTTACAGGTTCGGCGATTGAATCAGCCCCAGCATTTT
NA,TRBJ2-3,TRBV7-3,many,CASSPPGRGTDTQYF,TGTGCCAGCAGCCCTCCGGGACGGGGCACAGATACGCAGTATTTT
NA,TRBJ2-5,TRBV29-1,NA,CSAEGSETQYF,TGCAGCGCAGAGGGATCGGAGACCCAGTACTTC
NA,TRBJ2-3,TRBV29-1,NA,CSSARTDTQYF,TGCAGCTCAGCTCGCACAGATACGCAGTATTTT
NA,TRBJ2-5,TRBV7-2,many,CASSPGGRLGAETQYF,TGTGCCAGCAGCCCGGGCGGAAGACTAGGGGCAGAGACCCAGTACTTC
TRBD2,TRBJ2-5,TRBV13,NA,CASSSTLAGGQETQYF,TGTGCCAGCAGCTCGACACTAGCGGGGGGGCAAGAGACCCAGTACTTC
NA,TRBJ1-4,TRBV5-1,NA,CASSSIDVDSNEKLFF,TGCGCCAGCAGCTCCATCGACGTCGACAGTAATGAAAAACTGTTTTTT
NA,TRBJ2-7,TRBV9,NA,CASSVEAGYLSGQYF,TGTGCCAGCAGCGTAGAGGCAGGGTATCTAAGCGGGCAGTACTTC